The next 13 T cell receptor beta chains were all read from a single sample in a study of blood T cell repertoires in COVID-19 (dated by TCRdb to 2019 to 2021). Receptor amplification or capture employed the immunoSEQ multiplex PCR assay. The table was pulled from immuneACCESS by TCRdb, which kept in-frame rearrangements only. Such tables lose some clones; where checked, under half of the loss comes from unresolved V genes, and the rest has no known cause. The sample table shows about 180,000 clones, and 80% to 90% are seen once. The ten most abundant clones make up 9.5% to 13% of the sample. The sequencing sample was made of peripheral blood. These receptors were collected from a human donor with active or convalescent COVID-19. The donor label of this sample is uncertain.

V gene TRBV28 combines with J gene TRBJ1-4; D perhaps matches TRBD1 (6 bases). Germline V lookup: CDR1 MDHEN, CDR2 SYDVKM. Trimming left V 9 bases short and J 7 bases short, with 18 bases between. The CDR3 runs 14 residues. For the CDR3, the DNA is TGTGCCAGTGAAATAAGGGGGAAGGTTGAAAAACTGTTTTTT. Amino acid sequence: CASEIRGKVEKLFF.

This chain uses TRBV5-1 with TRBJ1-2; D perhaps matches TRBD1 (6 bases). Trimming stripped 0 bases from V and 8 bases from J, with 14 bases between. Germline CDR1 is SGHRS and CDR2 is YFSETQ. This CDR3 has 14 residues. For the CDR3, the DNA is TGCGCCAGCAGCTTGGAGGCAGGGGCAGGGGGCTACACCTTC. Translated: CASSLEAGAGGYTF.

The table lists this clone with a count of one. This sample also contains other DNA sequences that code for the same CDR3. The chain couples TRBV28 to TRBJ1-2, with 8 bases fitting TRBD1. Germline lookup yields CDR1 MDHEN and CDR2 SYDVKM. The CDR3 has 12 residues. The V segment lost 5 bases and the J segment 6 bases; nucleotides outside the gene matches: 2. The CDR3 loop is CASSLTGDGYTF. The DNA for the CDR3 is TGTGCCAGCAGTCTGACAGGGGATGGCTACACCTTC.

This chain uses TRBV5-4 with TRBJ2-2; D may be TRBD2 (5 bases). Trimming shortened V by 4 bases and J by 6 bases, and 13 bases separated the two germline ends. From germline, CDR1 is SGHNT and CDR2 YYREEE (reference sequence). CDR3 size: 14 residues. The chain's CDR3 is CASSQDFHAGELFF. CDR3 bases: TGTGCCAGCAGCCAGGACTTCCACGCCGGGGAGCTGTTTTTT.

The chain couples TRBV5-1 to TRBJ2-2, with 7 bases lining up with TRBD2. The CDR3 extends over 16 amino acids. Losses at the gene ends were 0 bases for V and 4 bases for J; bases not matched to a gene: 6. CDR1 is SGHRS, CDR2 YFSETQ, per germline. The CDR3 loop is CASSLAGTSATGELFF. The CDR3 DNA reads TGCGCCAGCAGCTTGGCGGGAACTAGCGCCACCGGGGAGCTGTTTTTT.

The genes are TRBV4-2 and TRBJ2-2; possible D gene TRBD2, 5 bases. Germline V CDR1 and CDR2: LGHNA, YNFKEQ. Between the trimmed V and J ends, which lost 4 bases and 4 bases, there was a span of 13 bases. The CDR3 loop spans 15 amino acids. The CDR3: CASSLSGRGTGELFF. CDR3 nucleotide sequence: TGTGCCAGCAGCCTTTCTGGACGGGGCACCGGGGAGCTGTTTTTT.

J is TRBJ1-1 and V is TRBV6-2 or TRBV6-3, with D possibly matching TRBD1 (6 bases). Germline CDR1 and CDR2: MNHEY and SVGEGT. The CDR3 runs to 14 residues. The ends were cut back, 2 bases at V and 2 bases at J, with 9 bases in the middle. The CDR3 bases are TGTGCCAGCAGTTACGGGACACAAAACACTGAAGCTTTCTTT. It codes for CASSYGTQNTEAFF.

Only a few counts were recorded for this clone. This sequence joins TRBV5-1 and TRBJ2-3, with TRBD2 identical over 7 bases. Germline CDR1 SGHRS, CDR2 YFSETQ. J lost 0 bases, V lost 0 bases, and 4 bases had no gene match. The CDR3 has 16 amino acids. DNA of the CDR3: TGCGCCAGCAGCTTGGTTTTGCGGGAGAGCACAGATACGCAGTATTTT. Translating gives CASSLVLRESTDTQYF.

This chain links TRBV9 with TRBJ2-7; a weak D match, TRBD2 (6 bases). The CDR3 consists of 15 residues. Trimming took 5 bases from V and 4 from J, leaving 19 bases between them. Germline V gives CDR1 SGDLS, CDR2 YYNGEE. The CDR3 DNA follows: TGTGCCAGCAGTCCCTTTAGGGACTCTTCGTACGAGCAGTACTTC. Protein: CASSPFRDSSYEQYF.

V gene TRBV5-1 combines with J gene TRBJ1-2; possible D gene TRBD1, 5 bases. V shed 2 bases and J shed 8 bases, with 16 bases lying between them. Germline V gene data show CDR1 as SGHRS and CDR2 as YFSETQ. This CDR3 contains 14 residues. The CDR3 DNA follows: TGCGCCAGCAGCTTCCCTTCCCCGCAGGGCGGCTACACCTTC. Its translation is CASSFPSPQGGYTF.

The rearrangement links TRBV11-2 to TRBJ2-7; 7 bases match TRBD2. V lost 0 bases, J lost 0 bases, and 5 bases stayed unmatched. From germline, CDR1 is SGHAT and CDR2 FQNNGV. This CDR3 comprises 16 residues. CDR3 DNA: TGTGCCAGCAGCTTAGACGCCGGACTAGTCTCCTACGAGCAGTACTTC. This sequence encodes CASSLDAGLVSYEQYF.

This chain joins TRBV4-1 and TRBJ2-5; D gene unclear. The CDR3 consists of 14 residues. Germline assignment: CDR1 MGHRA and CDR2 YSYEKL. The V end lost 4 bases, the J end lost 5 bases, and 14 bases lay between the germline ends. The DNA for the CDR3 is TGCGCCAGCAGCCTTCAATACTTGTGGGAGACCCAGTACTTC. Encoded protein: CASSLQYLWETQYF.

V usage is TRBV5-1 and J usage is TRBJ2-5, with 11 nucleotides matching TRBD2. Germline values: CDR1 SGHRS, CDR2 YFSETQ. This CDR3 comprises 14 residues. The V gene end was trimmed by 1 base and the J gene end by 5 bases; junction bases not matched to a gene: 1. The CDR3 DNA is TGCGCCAGCAGCTTGTCTAGCGGGGGGGAGACCCAGTACTTC. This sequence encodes CASSLSSGGETQYF. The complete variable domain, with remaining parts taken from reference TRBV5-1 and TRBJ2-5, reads KAGVTQTPRYLIKTRGQQVTLSCSPISGHRSVSWYQQTPGQGLQFLFEYFSETQRNKGNFPGRFSGRQFSNSRSEMNVSTLELGDSALYLCASSLSSGGETQYFGPGTRLLVL.